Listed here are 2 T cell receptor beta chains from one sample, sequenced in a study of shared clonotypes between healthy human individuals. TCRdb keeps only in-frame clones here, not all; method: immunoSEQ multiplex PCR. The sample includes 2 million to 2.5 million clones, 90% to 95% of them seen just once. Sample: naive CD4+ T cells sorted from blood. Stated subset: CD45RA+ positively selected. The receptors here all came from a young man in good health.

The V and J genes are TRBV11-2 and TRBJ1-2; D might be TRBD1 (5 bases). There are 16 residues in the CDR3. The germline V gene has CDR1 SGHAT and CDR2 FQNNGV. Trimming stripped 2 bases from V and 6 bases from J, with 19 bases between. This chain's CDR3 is CASSLNGRGRLNGYTF. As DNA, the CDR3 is TGTGCCAGCAGCTTAAACGGACGGGGCAGGCTAAATGGCTACACCTTC. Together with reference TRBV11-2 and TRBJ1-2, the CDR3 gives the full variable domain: EAGVAQSPRYKIIEKRQSVAFWCNPISGHATLYWYQQILGQGPKLLIQFQNNGVVDDSQLPKDRFSAERLKGVDSTLKIQPAKLEDSAVYLCASSLNGRGRLNGYTFGSGTRLTVV.

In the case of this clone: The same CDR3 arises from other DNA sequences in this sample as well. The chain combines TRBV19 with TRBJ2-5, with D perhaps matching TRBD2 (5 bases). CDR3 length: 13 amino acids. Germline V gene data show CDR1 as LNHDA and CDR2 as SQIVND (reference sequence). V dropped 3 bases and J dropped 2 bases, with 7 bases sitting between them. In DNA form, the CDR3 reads TGTGCCAGTAGTATTTCGGGGCAAGAGACCCAGTACTTC. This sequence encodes CASSISGQETQYF.